This T cell receptor (beta chain) was documented in a study of glioma-infiltrating T cells after dendritic cell vaccination. Using immunoSEQ multiplex PCR, the repertoire was profiled, and TCRdb retains in-frame clones only, with some absent. The table records 70,000 to 90,000 clones, roughly 87% of them present only once. Described time point: after dendritic cell vaccination, including at tumor progression/relapse. This CDR3 region has 16 residues. Germline lookup yields CDR1 SGHNT and CDR2 YYREEE (reference sequence). V was pared by 4 bases and J by 2 bases, with 8 bases of the junction left unmatched.

This clonotype was obtained from a human donor with glioblastoma. This sequence joins TRBV5-4 and TRBJ2-7, with 11 bases matching TRBD1. The sample here was blood, taken after dendritic cell vaccination. The CDR3 is CASSRVGTGGTYEQYF. The CDR3 DNA is TGTGCCAGCAGCCGGGTAGGGACAGGGGGAACCTACGAGCAGTACTTC. Filled out from reference TRBV5-4 and TRBJ2-7, the complete variable domain reads ETGVTQSPTHLIKTRGQQVTLRCSSQSGHNTVSWYQQALGQGPQFIFQYYREEENGRGNFPPRFSGLQFPNYSSELNVNALELDDSALYLCASSRVGTGGTYEQYFGPGTRLTVT.